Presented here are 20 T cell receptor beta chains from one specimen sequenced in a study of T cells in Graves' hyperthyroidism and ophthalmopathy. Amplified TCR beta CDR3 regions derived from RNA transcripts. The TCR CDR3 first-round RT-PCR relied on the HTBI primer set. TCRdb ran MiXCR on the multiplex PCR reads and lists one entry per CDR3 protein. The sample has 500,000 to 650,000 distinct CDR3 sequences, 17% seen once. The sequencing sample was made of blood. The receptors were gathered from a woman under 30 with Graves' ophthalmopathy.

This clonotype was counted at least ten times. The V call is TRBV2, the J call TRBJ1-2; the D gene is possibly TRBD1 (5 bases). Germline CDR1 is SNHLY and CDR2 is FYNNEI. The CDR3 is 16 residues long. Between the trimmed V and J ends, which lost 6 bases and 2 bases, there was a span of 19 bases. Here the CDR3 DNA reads TGTGCCAGCAGCTCGACAGTTTCCCCTTACAACTATGGCTACACCTTC. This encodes CASSSTVSPYNYGYTF.

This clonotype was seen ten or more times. DNA of the CDR3: TGCAGCGGTTCTAGCGGGAGCCGAAACAATGAGCAGTTCTTC. This gives the protein CSGSSGSRNNEQFF. V is TRBV29-1 and J is TRBJ2-1, with 10 bases matching TRBD2. This CDR3 spans 14 amino acids. Trimming took 7 bases from V and 5 from J; bases not matched to a gene: 8. Germline-derived CDR1 and CDR2 are SQVTM and ANQGSEA.

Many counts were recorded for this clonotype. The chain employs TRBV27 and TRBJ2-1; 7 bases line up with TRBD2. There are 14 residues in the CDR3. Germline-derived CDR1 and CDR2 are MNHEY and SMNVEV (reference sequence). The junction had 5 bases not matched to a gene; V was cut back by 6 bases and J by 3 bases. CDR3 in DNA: TGTGCCAGCAGCCGCGGGGGATACTACAATGAGCAGTTCTTC. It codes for CASSRGGYYNEQFF.

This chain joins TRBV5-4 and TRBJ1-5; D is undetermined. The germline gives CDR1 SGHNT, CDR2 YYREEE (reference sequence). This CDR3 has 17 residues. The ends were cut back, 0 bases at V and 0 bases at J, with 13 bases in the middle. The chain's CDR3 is CASSLAARNSSNQPQHF. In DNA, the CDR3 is TGTGCCAGCAGCTTGGCAGCGAGGAACTCTAGCAATCAGCCCCAGCATTTT.

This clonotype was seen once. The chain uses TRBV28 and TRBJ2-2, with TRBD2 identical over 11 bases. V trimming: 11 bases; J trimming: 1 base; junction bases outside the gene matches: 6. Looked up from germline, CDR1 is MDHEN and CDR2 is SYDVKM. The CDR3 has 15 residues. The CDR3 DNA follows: TGTGCCGCACAGACTAGCGGGAAGAACACCGGGGAGCTGTTTTTT. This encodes CAAQTSGKNTGELFF. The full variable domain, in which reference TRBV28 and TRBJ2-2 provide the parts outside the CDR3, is DVKVTQSSRYLVKRTGEKVFLECVQDMDHENMFWYRQDPGLGLRLIYFSYDVKMKEKGDIPEGYSVSREKKERFSLILESASTNQTSMYLCAAQTSGKNTGELFFGEGSRLTVL.

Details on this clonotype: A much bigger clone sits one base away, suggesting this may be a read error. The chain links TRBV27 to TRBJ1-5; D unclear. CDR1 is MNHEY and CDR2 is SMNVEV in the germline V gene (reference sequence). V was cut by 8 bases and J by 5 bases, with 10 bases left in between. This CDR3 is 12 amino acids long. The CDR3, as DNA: TGTGCCAGCGGCGCACTCTATCAGCCCCAGCATTTT. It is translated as CASGALYQPQHF.

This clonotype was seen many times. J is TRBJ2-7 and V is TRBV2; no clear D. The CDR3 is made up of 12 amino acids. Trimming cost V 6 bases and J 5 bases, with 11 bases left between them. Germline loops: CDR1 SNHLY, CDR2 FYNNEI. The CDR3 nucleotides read TGTGCCAGCAGCCCTATTGTGGACGAGCAGTACTTC. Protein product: CASSPIVDEQYF.

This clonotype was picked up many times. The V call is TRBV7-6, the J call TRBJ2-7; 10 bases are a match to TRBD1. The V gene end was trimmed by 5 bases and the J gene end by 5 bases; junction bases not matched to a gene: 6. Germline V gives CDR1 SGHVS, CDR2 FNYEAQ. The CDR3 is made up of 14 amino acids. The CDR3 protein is CASSQPGQGNEQYF. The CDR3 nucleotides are TGTGCCAGCAGCCAACCGGGACAGGGGAACGAGCAGTACTTC.

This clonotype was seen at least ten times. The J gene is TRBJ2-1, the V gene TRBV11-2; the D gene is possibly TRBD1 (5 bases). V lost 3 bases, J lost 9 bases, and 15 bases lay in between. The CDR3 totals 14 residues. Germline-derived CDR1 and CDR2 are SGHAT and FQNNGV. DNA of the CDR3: TGTGCCAGCAGCTTCAACTCCAGGGTAGGTGAGCAGTTCTTC. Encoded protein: CASSFNSRVGEQFF.

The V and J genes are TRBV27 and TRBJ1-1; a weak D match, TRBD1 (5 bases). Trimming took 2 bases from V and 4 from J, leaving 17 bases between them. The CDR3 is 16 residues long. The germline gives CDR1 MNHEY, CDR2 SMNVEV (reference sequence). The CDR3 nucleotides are TGTGCCAGCAGTTTAGTTCTAGGGGCCGGAACCACTGAAGCTTTCTTT. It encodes CASSLVLGAGTTEAFF.

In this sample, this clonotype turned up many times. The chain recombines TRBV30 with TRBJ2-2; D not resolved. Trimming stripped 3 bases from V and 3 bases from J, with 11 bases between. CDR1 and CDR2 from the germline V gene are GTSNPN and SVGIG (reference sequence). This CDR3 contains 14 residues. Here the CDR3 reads CAWSPDGYTGELFF. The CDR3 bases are TGTGCCTGGAGCCCGGACGGATACACCGGGGAGCTGTTTTTT.

DNA of the CDR3: TGTGCCAGCGCCCCCGGGGATAATGAAAAACTGTTTTTT. This gives the protein CASAPGDNEKLFF. The gene calls are TRBV3-1 and TRBJ1-4; no definite D call. This CDR3 region has 13 residues. Per germline, CDR1 LGHDT and CDR2 YNNKEL (reference sequence). V dropped 8 bases and J dropped 4 bases, with 11 bases sitting between them.

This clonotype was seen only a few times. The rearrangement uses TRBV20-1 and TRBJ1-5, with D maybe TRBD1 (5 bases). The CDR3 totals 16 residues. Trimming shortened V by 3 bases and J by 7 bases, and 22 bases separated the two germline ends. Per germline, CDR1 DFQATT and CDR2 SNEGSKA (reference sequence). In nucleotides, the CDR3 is TGCAGTGCTAGGTCCGCCGCCGCGGCAGGGACCCAGCCCCAGCATTTT. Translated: CSARSAAAAGTQPQHF.

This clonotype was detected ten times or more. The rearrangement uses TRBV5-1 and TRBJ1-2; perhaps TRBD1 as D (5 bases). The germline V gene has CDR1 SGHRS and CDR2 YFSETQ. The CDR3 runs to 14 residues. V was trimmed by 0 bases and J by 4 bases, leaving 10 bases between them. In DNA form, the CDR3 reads TGCGCCAGCAGCTTGGTAAGGGGCTCCTATGGCTACACCTTC. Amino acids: CASSLVRGSYGYTF.

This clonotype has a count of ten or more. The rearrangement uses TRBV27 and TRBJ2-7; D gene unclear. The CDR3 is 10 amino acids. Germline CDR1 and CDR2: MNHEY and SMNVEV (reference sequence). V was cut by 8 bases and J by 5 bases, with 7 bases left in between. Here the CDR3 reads CASGRDEQYF. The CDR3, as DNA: TGTGCCAGCGGTCGGGACGAGCAGTACTTC.

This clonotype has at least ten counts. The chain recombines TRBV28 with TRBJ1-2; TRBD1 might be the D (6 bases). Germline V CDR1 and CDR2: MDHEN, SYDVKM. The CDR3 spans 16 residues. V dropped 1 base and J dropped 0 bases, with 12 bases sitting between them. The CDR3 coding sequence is TGTGCCAGCAGTTTATTCAGGGGAACTTCTAACTATGGCTACACCTTC. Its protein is CASSLFRGTSNYGYTF.

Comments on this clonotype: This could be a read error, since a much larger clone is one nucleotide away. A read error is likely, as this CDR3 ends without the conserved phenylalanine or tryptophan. In DNA, the CDR3 is TGTGCCAGCAGTTTATATCCGAGCGGGGTCACCGGGGAGCTGTTTATT. Translating gives CASSLYPSGVTGELFI. This rearrangement joins TRBV28 to TRBJ2-2; 7 nucleotides match TRBD2. The CDR3 length is 16 residues. Germline lookup yields CDR1 MDHEN and CDR2 SYDVKM. V gave up 1 base and J gave up 4 bases; unmatched junction bases: 6.

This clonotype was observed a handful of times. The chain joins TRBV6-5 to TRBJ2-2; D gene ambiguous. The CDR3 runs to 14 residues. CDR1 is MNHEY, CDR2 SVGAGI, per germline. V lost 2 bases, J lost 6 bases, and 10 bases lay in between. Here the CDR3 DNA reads TGTGCCAGCAGTTACAACTCTGCATCCGGGGAGCTGTTTTTT. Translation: CASSYNSASGELFF.

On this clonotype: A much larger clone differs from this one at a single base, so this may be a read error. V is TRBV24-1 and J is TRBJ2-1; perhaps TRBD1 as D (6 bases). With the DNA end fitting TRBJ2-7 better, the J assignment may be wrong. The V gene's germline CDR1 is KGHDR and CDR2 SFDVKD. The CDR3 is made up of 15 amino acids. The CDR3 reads CATRSPQGPYNEQYF. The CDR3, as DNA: TGTGCCACCAGGTCTCCACAGGGACCCTACAATGAGCAGTACTTC.

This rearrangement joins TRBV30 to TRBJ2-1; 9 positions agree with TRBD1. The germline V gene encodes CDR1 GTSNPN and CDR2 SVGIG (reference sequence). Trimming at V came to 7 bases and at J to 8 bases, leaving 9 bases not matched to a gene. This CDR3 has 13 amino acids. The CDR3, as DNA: TGTGCCTCAGGGACAGGGTCGATCGATGAGCAGTTCTTC. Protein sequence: CASGTGSIDEQFF.